The table lists the clone carrying this T cell receptor beta chain with a few counts. What it recognizes is unknown. Sequenced material consisted of expressed TCRB transcripts (all of the isolated RNA was reverse transcribed). Average reads for naive, central memory and regulatory T cell samples were 3.5 million to 4.5 million. Using immunoSEQ multiplex PCR, the repertoire was profiled, and TCRdb retains in-frame clones only, with some absent. Of 280,000 or so clones listed, 15% are singletons. These data originate in a study of beta chain features in type 1 diabetes. This CDR3 contains 15 residues. Germline V gives CDR1 SGDLS, CDR2 YYNGEE. Trimming shortened V by 1 base and J by 3 bases, and 12 bases separated the two germline ends. Whole-study results and caveats: Naive, central memory and regulatory TCRB repertoires appeared more similar among patients than healthy donors. Among type 1 diabetes patients, VDJ junctions had fewer insertions and more deletions. People with Type 1 diabetes carried modestly yet significantly shorter TCRB CDR3s in all four CD4+ subsets.

This receptor was identified in a man between 18 and 35 years old with type 1 diabetes. The specimen was naive CD4+ T cells from blood. The chain links TRBV9 to TRBJ2-3; maybe TRBD1 (5 bases). The CDR3 DNA is TGTGCCAGCAGCGTAAGACCAGGGTGGACAGATACGCAGTATTTT. Protein product: CASSVRPGWTDTQYF.